This T cell receptor beta chain was captured in a study of cytomegalovirus exposure and HLA in healthy donors. Study results and limitations: Of the V segments, some could not be distinguished, including TRBV6-2 and TRBV6-3, and were excluded.

Primers: 60 Vbeta forward and 13 Jbeta reverse. Profiled with immunoSEQ multiplex PCR; TCRdb holds only in-frame clones, not every one. The sample contains approximately 190,000 clones, roughly 13% of which appear only once. Regarding this clone: Its antigen remains unidentified.

Germline assignment: CDR1 SGHNT and CDR2 YENEEA. V shed 6 bases and J 5 bases; nucleotides not matched to a gene: 5. The CDR3 has 13 amino acids. V is TRBV11-3 and J is TRBJ1-2, with 8 nucleotides matching TRBD1. Source material: PBMCs. The clonotype comes from a man between 50 and 59 years old in good health and CMV-seropositive. CDR3 protein: CASRSGQGYGYTF. Written as DNA, the CDR3 is TGTGCCAGCAGATCCGGACAGGGATATGGCTACACCTTC.